This T cell receptor beta chain was obtained from a study of graft-versus-host responses after intestinal transplantation. Background on the study: Transplant types were multivisceral, liver-intestinal, or isolated intestinal. The study gave all recipients anti-thymocyte globulin induction, then tacrolimus and steroids for two to three years.

This table comes from immunoSEQ multiplex PCR, and its TCRdb copy is limited to in-frame clones, with some not included. In the table there are roughly 98,000 clones, 85% to 95% of which are singletons. This CDR3 has 11 residues. Per the germline V gene, CDR1 is DFQATT and CDR2 is SNEGSKA (reference sequence). V gave up 0 bases and J gave up 14 bases, with 8 bases separating them. As to this clone: The antigen remains unidentified.

Whole-study results and caveats: Researchers found GvH clones in recipient marrow, and some showed up first in ileum or blood. Individuals who had graft-donor T cell macrochimerism had allografts that showed high graft-versus-host to host-versus-graft clonal ratios.

This sequence joins TRBV20-1 and TRBJ1-6, with D perhaps matching TRBD1 (6 bases). The TCR originated in a human donor who was the organ donor for an intestinal transplant. The specimen was unstimulated CD8+ T cells sorted from spleen or lymph node cells, collected before transplant. CDR3 nucleotide sequence: TGCAGTGCTAGAGAGGGGGCTACCCTCCACTTT. It codes for CSAREGATLHF.